A selection of T cell receptor beta chains follows, all from one sample in a study of blood T cell repertoires in COVID-19. The protocol was immunoSEQ multiplex PCR, while the TCRdb copy is restricted to in-frame clones and leaves out a portion. The sample holds roughly 250,000 clones, about 83% seen once. The sample consisted of PBMCs or T cells enriched from blood (not recorded which). The receptor set was obtained from a woman aged 35 to 49 who had been exposed to COVID-19. Each CDR3 is given with its conserved first and last residue. D genes are given only for firm matches. Clone size appears in some rows only: once, few, many, or a class for an expanded clone.

v_call	d_call	clone_size	j_call	cdr3_nt	cdr3_aa
TRBV3-1/TRBV3-2	-	-	TRBJ1-5	TGTGCCAGCAGCCGGGGGGGCAATCAGCCCCAGCATTTT	CASSRGGNQPQHF
TRBV9	TRBD2	-	TRBJ2-3	TGTGCCAGCAGCGTTCTAGCGGGGGGAACCACAGATACGCAGTATTTT	CASSVLAGGTTDTQYF
TRBV7-6	-	-	TRBJ1-5	TGTGCCAGCAGCTTAGTCGCAGGGAGCAATCAGCCCCAGCATTTT	CASSLVAGSNQPQHF
TRBV27	-	-	TRBJ2-4	TGTGCCAGCAGCGGGAACCCTTTTGCCAAAAACATTCAGTACTTC	CASSGNPFAKNIQYF
TRBV3-1/TRBV3-2	-	-	TRBJ1-5	TGTGCCAGCAGCCAAGATCCAGGGAAAGGGCAGCCCCAGCATTTT	CASSQDPGKGQPQHF
TRBV6-5	TRBD1	-	TRBJ2-1	TGTGCCAGCAGTTACGGGGACAGGGGGCAACAGTTCTTC	CASSYGDRGQQFF
TRBV14	TRBD1	-	TRBJ1-4	TGTGCCAGCGGACCACAGGGGGTTTATGGAAAACTGTTTTTT	CASGPQGVYGKLFF
TRBV5-1	-	-	TRBJ1-4	TGCGCCAGCAGCTTGGATGGGGGGGTAGGTGAAAAACTGTTTTTT	CASSLDGGVGEKLFF
TRBV28	-	-	TRBJ2-2	TGTGCCAGCAGTGGGAGCGGCACCGGGGAGCTGTTTTTT	CASSGSGTGELFF
TRBV2	TRBD1	once	TRBJ1-1	TGTGCCAGCAGGGGTGGGACAGGGACATTGGAAGCTTTCTTT	CASRGGTGTLEAFF
TRBV2	TRBD2	-	TRBJ2-5	TGTGCCAGCAGACCTGGACTAGCGGGGTACCAAGAGACCCAGTACTTC	CASRPGLAGYQETQYF
TRBV5-4	-	-	TRBJ2-2	TGTGCCAGCAGCTTGGTGAGGGGGACGGACACCGGGGAGCTGTTTTTT	CASSLVRGTDTGELFF
TRBV29-1	-	-	TRBJ1-1	TGCAGCGTTGACAGGGTGAACACTGAAGCTTTCTTT	CSVDRVNTEAFF
TRBV7-2	TRBD1	once	TRBJ2-7	TGTGCCAGCAGCTCTCTAGCAGGGGGCGGCGAGCAGTACTTC	CASSSLAGGGEQYF
TRBV4-3	TRBD2	-	TRBJ2-2	TGCGCCAGCAGCCACCCGACTAGCTACGGGGAGCTGTTTTTT	CASSHPTSYGELFF
TRBV28	TRBD1	once	TRBJ1-4	TGTGCCAGCAGTCCGTCCTCCACCGGGACAGGGAATGAAAAACTGTTTTTT	CASSPSSTGTGNEKLFF
TRBV7-3	TRBD2	-	TRBJ2-3	TGTGCCAGCAGCTTAACCGGGGGGGCAACAGATACGCAGTATTTT	CASSLTGGATDTQYF
TRBV21-1	-	-	TRBJ1-5	TGTGCCAGCAGCCGCCGGGACAGGGACGTTCGGTATGGGTATAGCAATCAGCCCCAGCATTTT	CASSRRDRDVRYGYSNQPQHF
TRBV2	TRBD1	-	TRBJ2-7	TGTGCCAGCAGTGACTTCTACAGGGGTGAGAGCTACGAGCAGTACTTC	CASSDFYRGESYEQYF
TRBV28	TRBD1	-	TRBJ1-5	TGTGCCAGCAGTTTGGAGGGCAGGGGGCTTTTGCAGCCCCAGCATTTT	CASSLEGRGLLQPQHF
TRBV30	-	-	TRBJ1-5	TGTGCCTGGAGTGGTGGAGGGTTTGGACAGCCCCAGCATTTT	CAWSGGGFGQPQHF
TRBV5-1	-	-	TRBJ2-1	TGCGCCAGCAGCCCCGGACAGATTTCCTACAATGAGCAGTTCTTC	CASSPGQISYNEQFF
TRBV7-9	-	-	TRBJ1-1	TGTGCCAGCAGCCGGTTGAGGAGCGAGATCGACACTGAAGCTTTCTTT	CASSRLRSEIDTEAFF
TRBV4-2	-	once	TRBJ1-6	TGTGCCAGCAGCCAAGATTTGAGGGGGATGAATAATTCACCCCTCCACTTT	CASSQDLRGMNNSPLHF
TRBV9	-	-	TRBJ1-1	TGTGCCAGCAGCCCGACGGGTGCTCGGGACACTGAAGCTTTCTTT	CASSPTGARDTEAFF
TRBV19	-	-	TRBJ2-4	TGTGCCAGTAGTATGTCGCCCGGGGGAGCCAAAAACATTCAGTACTTC	CASSMSPGGAKNIQYF
TRBV4-2	TRBD1	-	TRBJ2-6	TGTGCCAGCAGCCCGGGACAGGGGGCTGGGGCCAACGTCCTGACTTTC	CASSPGQGAGANVLTF
TRBV6-4	TRBD1	once	TRBJ1-2	TGTGCCAGCAGTCGCGAGGAGGGGGCGCGGGGCTACACCTTC	CASSREEGARGYTF
TRBV7-9	-	-	TRBJ1-2	TGTGCCAGCAGCTCCCAGGGAGGGGGACTCTATGGCTACACCTTC	CASSSQGGGLYGYTF
TRBV6-5	-	-	TRBJ2-2	TGTGCCAGCAGGTATCGGGATTCGAACACCGGGGAGCTGTTTTTT	CASRYRDSNTGELFF
TRBV6-5	TRBD2	-	TRBJ2-3	TGTGCCAGCTCCAGGACTAGTTTAGATACGCAGTATTTT	CASSRTSLDTQYF
TRBV10-3	-	-	TRBJ1-6	TGTGCCATCGCCAAACAGGAGTATTCACCCCTCCACTTT	CAIAKQEYSPLHF
TRBV7-9	TRBD1	once	TRBJ2-7	TGTGCCAGCAGCTTTACCGGGACAGGGGATTACGAGCAGTACTTC	CASSFTGTGDYEQYF
TRBV11-2	-	-	TRBJ2-2	TGTGCCAGCAGGGACGGGGGGCCTACCGGGGAGCTGTTTTTT	CASRDGGPTGELFF
TRBV29-1	TRBD2	-	TRBJ2-5	TGCAGCGTTAGCGGGGGGCGGTGGGAGACCCAGTACTTC	CSVSGGRWETQYF
TRBV27	TRBD1	once	TRBJ1-2	TGTGCTTCCACAGGGGCTCCTAACTATGGCTACACCTTC	CASTGAPNYGYTF
TRBV4-1	-	-	TRBJ2-2	TGCGCCAGCAGCCCCCCAGACAGCTTGAAGCTGTTTTTT	CASSPPDSLKLFF